These 22 T cell receptor beta chains came from one sample sequenced in a study of blood T cell repertoires in COVID-19. TCRdb's copy holds only in-frame clones and misses some; the assay was immunoSEQ multiplex PCR. There are about 310,000 clones in the sample; 80% to 90% occur only once, and 1% lies in the top ten. Sequenced input: peripheral blood. The receptor source for this set is a man aged 45-65 years with active or convalescent COVID-19.

Here the CDR3 reads CASSSSLDWSSGNTIYF. The CDR3 DNA follows: TGTGCCAGCAGCTCCTCATTGGACTGGAGCTCTGGAAACACCATATATTTT. V is TRBV7-9 and J is TRBJ1-3; D gene ambiguous. Trimming pared 4 bases from V and 0 bases from J, leaving 16 bases between. The CDR3 is 17 amino acids. Germline CDR1 is SEHNR and CDR2 is FQNEAQ (reference sequence).

V gene TRBV19 combines with J gene TRBJ2-1; 7 nucleotides agree with TRBD2. The CDR3 covers 16 residues. J lost 4 bases, V lost 0 bases, and 6 bases had no gene match. Germline V gene lookup returns CDR1 LNHDA and CDR2 SQIVND (reference sequence). The CDR3 DNA follows: TGTGCCAGTAGTATAGATCGGGGGGAAAGTTACAATGAGCAGTTCTTC. Protein product: CASSIDRGESYNEQFF.

This clone has only one observation. This chain joins TRBV28 and TRBJ1-5, with D possibly matching TRBD1 (5 bases). There are 14 residues in the CDR3. The germline V gene encodes CDR1 MDHEN and CDR2 SYDVKM. V dropped 7 bases and J dropped 7 bases, with 17 bases sitting between them. The CDR3 spells CASTPSGARQPQHF. CDR3 coding DNA: TGTGCCAGCACCCCTAGTGGGGCACGGCAGCCCCAGCATTTT.

V gene TRBV5-5 combines with J gene TRBJ2-7; 8 bases line up with TRBD1. Germline values: CDR1 SGHKS, CDR2 YYEKEE (reference sequence). The CDR3 contains 14 residues. V was clipped by 5 bases and J by 4 bases; unmatched bases: 8. The chain's CDR3 is CASSWDRTSYEQYF. The CDR3 DNA is TGTGCCAGCAGTTGGGACAGGACATCGTACGAGCAGTACTTC.

J is TRBJ2-1 and V is TRBV9; D uncertain. There are 14 residues in the CDR3. Trimming pared 2 bases from V and 9 bases from J, leaving 15 bases between. In germline, CDR1 is SGDLS, CDR2 YYNGEE. CDR3 amino acids: CASSVSSRTGEQFF. The DNA of the CDR3 is TGTGCCAGCAGCGTGAGTTCTAGAACGGGTGAGCAGTTCTTC.

The rearrangement joins TRBV28 to TRBJ1-3; 7 nucleotides line up with TRBD1. Germline CDR1 and CDR2: MDHEN and SYDVKM. The CDR3 length is 14 residues. V gave up 5 bases and J gave up 2 bases; unmatched junction bases: 3. CDR3 DNA sequence: TGTGCCAGCAGTAAACAGGGGACTGGAAACACCATATATTTT. Amino acids: CASSKQGTGNTIYF.

The J gene is TRBJ1-2, the V gene TRBV28, with 7 bases matching TRBD1. This CDR3 has 14 residues. Per the germline V gene, CDR1 is MDHEN and CDR2 is SYDVKM. V gave up 6 bases and J gave up 5 bases; unmatched junction bases: 9. CDR3: CASRVTGVGYGYTF. The CDR3 DNA reads as TGTGCCAGCAGGGTAACAGGGGTTGGTTATGGCTACACCTTC.

The J gene is TRBJ2-2, the V gene TRBV9; 14 nucleotides line up with TRBD2. With V trimmed by 0 bases and J by 6 bases, 4 bases remained unmatched. Germline V gene data show CDR1 as SGDLS and CDR2 as YYNGEE. This CDR3 contains 17 residues. The CDR3 DNA sequence: TGTGCCAGCAGCGTAGGGGGGACTAGCGGGAGTGCCGGGGAGCTGTTTTTT. The encoded protein is CASSVGGTSGSAGELFF.

This chain links TRBV30 with TRBJ1-6; 7 nucleotides align to TRBD1. With V trimmed by 4 bases and J by 8 bases, 8 bases remained unmatched. The CDR3 has 14 amino acids. Germline values: CDR1 GTSNPN, CDR2 SVGIG (reference sequence). CDR3 DNA: TGTGCCTGGACCTCGGACAGGTTGGATTCACCCCTCCACTTT. This sequence encodes CAWTSDRLDSPLHF.

In the case of this clone: The same CDR3 can be traced to other DNA sequences in this sample. This rearrangement joins TRBV5-4 to TRBJ1-2, with TRBD1 as a possible D gene (5 bases). CDR3 size: 14 residues. The V end lost 0 bases, the J end lost 2 bases, and 8 bases lay between the germline ends. CDR1 SGHNT and CDR2 YYREEE come from the germline V gene (reference sequence). CDR3: CASSLGQGNYGYTF. CDR3 DNA: TGTGCCAGCAGCTTGGGGCAGGGAAACTATGGCTACACCTTC.

Points on this clone: This sample also contains other DNA sequences that code for the same CDR3. The V gene is TRBV5-1, the J gene TRBJ1-1, with 7 bases lining up with TRBD1. Germline V lookup: CDR1 SGHRS, CDR2 YFSETQ. The CDR3 is made up of 15 amino acids. After removal of 0 bases from V and 1 base from J, the junction contained 3 bases not matched to a gene. CDR3 protein: CASSLVPGGNTEAFF. The CDR3 DNA reads TGCGCCAGCAGCTTGGTGCCAGGGGGGAACACTGAAGCTTTCTTT.

CDR3 in amino acids: CASSSAGRDNQPQHF. Here the CDR3 DNA reads TGTGCCAGCAGCTCAGCGGGACGGGACAATCAGCCCCAGCATTTT. The rearrangement links TRBV6-5 to TRBJ1-5; a possible D gene is TRBD1 (5 bases). Germline values: CDR1 MNHEY, CDR2 SVGAGI. The CDR3 loop spans 15 amino acids. V lost 6 bases and J lost 3, with 15 bases in between.

On this clone itself: The sample holds other DNA sequences that translate to the same CDR3. The chain links TRBV11-2 to TRBJ2-7; 8 bases are a match to TRBD1. The CDR3 extends over 12 amino acids. J lost 4 bases, V lost 5 bases, and 1 base had no gene match. In germline, CDR1 is SGHAT, CDR2 FQNNGV. CDR3 nucleotide sequence: TGTGCCAGCAGCCGACAGGGGTACGAGCAGTACTTC. This translates into CASSRQGYEQYF.

This clone appeared once. V is TRBV2 and J is TRBJ2-1; tentative D call: TRBD1 (5 bases). The CDR3 spans 16 residues. The germline gives CDR1 SNHLY, CDR2 FYNNEI. V was clipped by 6 bases and J by 4 bases, with 19 bases between them. As DNA, the CDR3 is TGTGCCAGCAGCATAAGCAGGGTTTTAGGGTACAATGAGCAGTTCTTC. Its translation: CASSISRVLGYNEQFF.

The gene calls are TRBV11-2 and TRBJ2-5; 8 bases match TRBD1. The trim removed 4 bases at V and 7 bases at J, leaving 8 bases unmatched. The CDR3 is 14 amino acids. Germline assignment: CDR1 SGHAT and CDR2 FQNNGV. The CDR3 spells CASSSETGGRTQYF. Here the CDR3 DNA reads TGTGCCAGCAGCTCCGAAACAGGGGGAAGGACCCAGTACTTC.

The J gene is TRBJ2-7, the V gene TRBV28; 9 bases map to TRBD1. Germline V CDR1 and CDR2: MDHEN, SYDVKM. Unmatched junction bases numbered 13, after V lost 7 bases and J lost 6 bases. This CDR3 has 15 amino acids. This CDR3 reads CASTRLPGQGSEQYF. The CDR3 nucleotides read TGTGCCAGCACCCGACTCCCGGGACAGGGTTCCGAGCAGTACTTC.

This rearrangement joins TRBV27 to TRBJ1-2, with 10 bases aligning to TRBD1. After removal of 7 bases from V and 4 bases from J, the junction contained 9 bases not matched to a gene. CDR3 size: 15 residues. Germline V gene sequence: CDR1 MNHEY, CDR2 SMNVEV (reference sequence). In nucleotides, the CDR3 is TGTGCCAGCACCGCGACAGGGGGCCGTGCCTATGGCTACACCTTC. This translates into CASTATGGRAYGYTF.

This clone appeared a single time. This chain connects TRBV19 to TRBJ2-3; 8 bases match TRBD2. The CDR3 has 16 amino acids. Trimming took 5 bases from V and 2 from J; bases not matched to a gene: 9. Germline V lookup: CDR1 LNHDA, CDR2 SQIVND (reference sequence). The CDR3 nucleotides read TGTGCCAGTAGTCTCGCCCGGGGACTAGTCACAGATACGCAGTATTTT. Residues: CASSLARGLVTDTQYF.

V gene TRBV5-4 combines with J gene TRBJ1-4; 8 positions match TRBD1. The CDR3 totals 15 residues. The V and J ends lost 4 bases and 0 bases, in that order; junction bases with no gene match: 2. Germline V gene sequence: CDR1 SGHNT, CDR2 YYREEE (reference sequence). In DNA, the CDR3 is TGTGCCAGCAGCAAGACAGGGGCAACTAATGAAAAACTGTTTTTT. Translation gives CASSKTGATNEKLFF.

The chain is built from TRBV11-3 and TRBJ1-6; D not certain. V dropped 0 bases and J dropped 0 bases, with 12 bases sitting between them. Germline V CDR1 and CDR2: SGHNT, YENEEA. The length of the CDR3 is 18 residues. CDR3 in amino acids: CASSLDPRGSSYNSPLHF. CDR3 nucleotide sequence: TGTGCCAGCAGCTTAGACCCCCGGGGTAGCTCCTATAATTCACCCCTCCACTTT.

This clone was seen once. The V and J genes are TRBV13 and TRBJ1-2, with a possible D match to TRBD1 (5 bases). The V end lost 2 bases, the J end lost 3 bases, and 10 bases lay between the germline ends. The CDR3 has 14 amino acids. CDR1 and CDR2 (germline): PRHDT, FYEKMQ (reference sequence). DNA of the CDR3: TGTGCCAGCAGCTTAAGCAGGGCCGACTATGGCTACACCTTC. Translation: CASSLSRADYGYTF.

This clone occurred once. V and J are TRBV6-5 and TRBJ1-2; 7 bases match TRBD1. From germline, CDR1 is MNHEY and CDR2 SVGAGI. CDR3 length: 14 amino acids. V dropped 5 bases and J dropped 4; count of bases not matched to a gene: 7. CDR3 sequence (DNA): TGTGCCAGCAGTCCCGAAAGGGGGCTCTATGGCTACACCTTC. It encodes CASSPERGLYGYTF.